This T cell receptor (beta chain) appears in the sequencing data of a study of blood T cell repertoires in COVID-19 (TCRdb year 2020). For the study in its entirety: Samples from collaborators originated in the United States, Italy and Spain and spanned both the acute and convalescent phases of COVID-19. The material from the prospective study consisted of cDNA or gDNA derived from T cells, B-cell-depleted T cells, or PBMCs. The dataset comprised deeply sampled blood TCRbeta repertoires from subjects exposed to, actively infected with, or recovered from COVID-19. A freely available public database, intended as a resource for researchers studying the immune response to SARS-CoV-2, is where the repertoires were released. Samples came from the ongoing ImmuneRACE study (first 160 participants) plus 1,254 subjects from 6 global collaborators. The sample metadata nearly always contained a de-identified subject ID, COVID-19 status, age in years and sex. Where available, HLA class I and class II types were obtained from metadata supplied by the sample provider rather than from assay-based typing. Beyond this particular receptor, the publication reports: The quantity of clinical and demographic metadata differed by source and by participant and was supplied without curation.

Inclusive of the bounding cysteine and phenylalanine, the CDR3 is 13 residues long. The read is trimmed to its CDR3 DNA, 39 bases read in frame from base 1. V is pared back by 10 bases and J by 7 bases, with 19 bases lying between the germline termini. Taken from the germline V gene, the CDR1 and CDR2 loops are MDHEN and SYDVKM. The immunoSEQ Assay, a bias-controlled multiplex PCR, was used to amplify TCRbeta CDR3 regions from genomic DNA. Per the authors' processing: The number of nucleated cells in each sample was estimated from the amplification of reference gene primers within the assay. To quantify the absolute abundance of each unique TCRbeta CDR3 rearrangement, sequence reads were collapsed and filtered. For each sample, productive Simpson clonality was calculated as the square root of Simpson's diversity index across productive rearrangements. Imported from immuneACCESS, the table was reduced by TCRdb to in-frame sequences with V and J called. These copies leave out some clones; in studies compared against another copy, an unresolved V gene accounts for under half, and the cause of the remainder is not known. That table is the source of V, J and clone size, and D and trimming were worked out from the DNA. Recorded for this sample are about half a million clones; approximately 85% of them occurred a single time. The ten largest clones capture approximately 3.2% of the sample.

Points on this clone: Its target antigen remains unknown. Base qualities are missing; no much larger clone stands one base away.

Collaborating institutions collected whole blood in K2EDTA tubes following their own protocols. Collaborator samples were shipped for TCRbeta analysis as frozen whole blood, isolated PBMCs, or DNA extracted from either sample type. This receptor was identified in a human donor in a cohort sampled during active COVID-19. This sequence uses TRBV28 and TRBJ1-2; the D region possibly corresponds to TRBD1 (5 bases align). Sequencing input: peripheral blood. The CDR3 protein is CATILRGLAGYTF. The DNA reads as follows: TGTGCCACAATTCTGAGGGGACTAGCTGGCTACACCTTC.